Reported below is one TCR beta chain. Its antigen is undetermined. This entry comes from a study of CD8+ T cells in alopecia areata. Study context: Treated patients were given oral tofacitinib, which was dosed at 5 to 10 mg twice daily. Treatment ran 6 to 18 months, with 6 months of follow-up afterward. Findings of the study overall: Higher clonality than in normal scalp was seen in lesional scalp, especially alopecia totalis/universalis.

CDR1 is SGHRS and CDR2 is YFSETQ in the germline V gene. V lost 4 bases and J lost 0, with 17 bases in between. CDR3 length: 16 residues. Treatment denoted: oral pan-JAK inhibitor, 5-10 mg twice daily. PBMCs yielded sorted CD4+ and CD8+ T cells. In each case, RNA was isolated and then reverse transcribed into cDNA as the sequencing template. Sequencing used immunoSEQ multiplex PCR; TCRdb keeps in-frame clones, though not all of them. The table records about 170,000 clones, approximately 59% of them present only once. The clonotype comes from a human donor with alopecia areata. This specimen consisted of CD4+ T cells sorted from blood, obtained at roughly week 55, from a patient treated with tofacitinib. The chain is built from TRBV5-1 and TRBJ2-7, with D perhaps given as TRBD1 or TRBD2 (5 bases each). Here the CDR3 DNA reads TGCGCCAGCAGCGCGGCGAGGGGCCCGAGCTCCTACGAGCAGTACTTC. It specifies CASSAARGPSSYEQYF.